The 9 T cell receptor beta chains in this list originate from one sample, sequenced in a study of identical twins. TCRdb recomputed calls from the 5' RACE reads with MiXCR, one row per CDR3 protein. The table records 600,000 to 700,000 distinct CDR3 sequences, around 21% of them present only once. The data also belong to a second study, concerning T cells expressing NK-cell markers.

Sequences were obtained from PBMCs. The receptors were gathered from a young woman in good health.

Notes on this clonotype: Just one base apart from a much larger clone, this may be a read error. The rearrangement uses TRBV6-2 or TRBV6-3 and TRBJ1-5, with 7 bases aligning to TRBD1. Germline values: CDR1 MNHEY, CDR2 SVGEGT. The CDR3 is made up of 13 amino acids. The J segment lost 6 bases and the V segment lost 3 bases, leaving 2 bases of the junction unmatched. DNA of the CDR3: TGTGCCAGCAGTTATCAGGGGGGTCAGCCCCAGCATTTT. This translates into CASSYQGGQPQHF.

This clonotype occurred a few times. The chain joins TRBV21-1 to TRBJ1-2. TRBV21-1 is a pseudogene. The CDR3 contains 12 residues. The CDR3 DNA is TGTGCCAGCAGCAAGGACCAATATGGCTACACCTTC. It codes for CASSKDQYGYTF.

This clonotype showed up just a few times. The chain couples TRBV20-1 to TRBJ2-7; TRBD1 agrees at 8 bases. Germline V lookup: CDR1 DFQATT, CDR2 SNEGSKA (reference sequence). The CDR3 length is 16 residues. Germline trimming cut 1 base from V and 4 bases from J; bases unmatched to any gene: 12. The CDR3 DNA is TGCAGTGCTAGAGGAAGGCAGGGGGCTCCCCTTTACGAGCAGTACTTC. This gives the protein CSARGRQGAPLYEQYF.

V is TRBV12-3 or TRBV12-4 and J is TRBJ2-1, with TRBD2 matching 10 bases. The length of the CDR3 is 14 residues. J gave up 9 bases and V 6 bases, and 8 bases lay outside the gene matches. The CDR3 sequence is CASREAGGAREQFF. Here the CDR3 DNA reads TGTGCCAGCAGAGAAGCGGGAGGGGCCCGTGAGCAGTTCTTC.

This clonotype has just one count. The chain has TRBV7-9 and TRBJ2-1, with D possibly TRBD2 on 5 matching bases. Trimming removed 5 bases from V and 9 bases from J, with 14 bases in between. The CDR3 length is 13 residues. The V gene's germline CDR1 is SEHNR and CDR2 FQNEAQ (reference sequence). The CDR3 region is CASSPIAFFEQFF. The CDR3 bases are TGTGCCAGCAGCCCCATAGCGTTCTTTGAGCAGTTCTTC.

As DNA, the CDR3 is TGTGCCACCAGCACCGAGACAGACGGGTACACCGGGGAGCTGTTTTTT. Translation: CATSTETDGYTGELFF. The chain recombines TRBV15 with TRBJ2-2; tentatively, D is TRBD1 (5 bases). Trimming removed 4 bases at V and 3 bases at J, with 15 bases between. CDR1 and CDR2 (germline): LNHNV, YYDKDF (reference sequence). This CDR3 region has 16 residues.

CDR3 DNA: TGCAGTGCTAGAGATCCCTCTAGGAGGTCGGGCACAGATACGCAGTATTTT. The encoded protein is CSARDPSRRSGTDTQYF. V and J are TRBV20-1 and TRBJ2-3, with D perhaps TRBD2 (5 bases). CDR1 is DFQATT, CDR2 SNEGSKA, per germline (reference sequence). The CDR3 runs to 17 residues. The germline V and J ends were trimmed by 0 bases and 1 base, with 17 bases remaining between them.

The chain combines TRBV29-1 with TRBJ2-3, with D unresolved. Trimming pared 8 bases from V and 8 bases from J, leaving 23 bases between. This CDR3 contains 14 residues. Germline loops: CDR1 SQVTM, CDR2 ANQGSEA. CDR3 sequence: CSLGPKADPGTQYF. The CDR3 region has the DNA TGCAGCCTCGGGCCAAAGGCTGACCCTGGTACGCAGTATTTT.

This rearrangement joins TRBV6-5 to TRBJ2-7, with D unclear. This CDR3 is built from 11 residues. Germline assignment: CDR1 MNHEY and CDR2 SVGAGI. V was trimmed by 2 bases and J by 5 bases, leaving 4 bases between them. The CDR3 region is CASSYMHEQYF. In DNA form, the CDR3 reads TGTGCCAGCAGTTACATGCACGAGCAGTACTTC.